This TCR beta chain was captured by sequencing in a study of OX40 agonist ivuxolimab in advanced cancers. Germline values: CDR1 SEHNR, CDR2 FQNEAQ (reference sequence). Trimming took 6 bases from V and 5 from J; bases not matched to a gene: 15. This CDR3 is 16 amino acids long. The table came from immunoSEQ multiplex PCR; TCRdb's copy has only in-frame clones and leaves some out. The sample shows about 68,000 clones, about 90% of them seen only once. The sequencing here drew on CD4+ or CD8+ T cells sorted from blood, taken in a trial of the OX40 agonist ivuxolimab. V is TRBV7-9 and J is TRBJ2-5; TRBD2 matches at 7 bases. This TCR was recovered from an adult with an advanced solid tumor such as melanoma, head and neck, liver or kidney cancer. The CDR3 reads CASREWATSSMETQYF. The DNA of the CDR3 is TGTGCCAGCAGAGAGTGGGCGACTAGCTCGATGGAGACCCAGTACTTC.